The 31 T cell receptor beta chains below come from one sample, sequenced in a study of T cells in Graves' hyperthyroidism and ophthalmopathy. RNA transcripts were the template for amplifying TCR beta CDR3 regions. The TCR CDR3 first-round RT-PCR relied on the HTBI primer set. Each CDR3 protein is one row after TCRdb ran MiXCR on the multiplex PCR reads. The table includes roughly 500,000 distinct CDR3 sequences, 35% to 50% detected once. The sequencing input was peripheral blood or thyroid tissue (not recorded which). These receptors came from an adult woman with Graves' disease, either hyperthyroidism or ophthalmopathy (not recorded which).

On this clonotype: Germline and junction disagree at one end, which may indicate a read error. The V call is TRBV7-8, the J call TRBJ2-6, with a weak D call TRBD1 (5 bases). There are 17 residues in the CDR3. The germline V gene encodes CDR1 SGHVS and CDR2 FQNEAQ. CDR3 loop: CASSQDLGAVGANVLTF. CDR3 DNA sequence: TGCGCCAGCAGCCAAGATCTAGGGGCGGTTGGGGCCAACGTCCTGACTTTC. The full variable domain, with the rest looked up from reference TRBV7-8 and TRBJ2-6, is GAGVSQSPRYKVAKRGQDVALRCDPISGHVSLFWYQQALGQGPEFLTYFQNEAQLDKSGLPSDRFFAERPEGSVSTLKIQRTQQEDSAVYLCASSQDLGAVGANVLTFGAGSRLTVL.

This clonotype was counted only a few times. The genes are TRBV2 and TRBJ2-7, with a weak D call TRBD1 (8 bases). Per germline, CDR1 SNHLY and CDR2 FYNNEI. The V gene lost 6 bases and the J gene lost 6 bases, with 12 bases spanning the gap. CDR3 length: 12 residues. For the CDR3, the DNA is TGTGCCAGCAGGACAGGGGAGGGCGAGCAGTACTTC. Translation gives CASRTGEGEQYF.

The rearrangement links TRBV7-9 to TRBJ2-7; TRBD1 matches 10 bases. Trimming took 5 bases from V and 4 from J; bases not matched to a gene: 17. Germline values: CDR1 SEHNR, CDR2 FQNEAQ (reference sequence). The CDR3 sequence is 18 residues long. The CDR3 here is CASSPTNAGQGLVYEQYF. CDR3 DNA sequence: TGTGCCAGCAGCCCGACGAATGCGGGACAGGGGTTAGTTTACGAGCAGTACTTC.

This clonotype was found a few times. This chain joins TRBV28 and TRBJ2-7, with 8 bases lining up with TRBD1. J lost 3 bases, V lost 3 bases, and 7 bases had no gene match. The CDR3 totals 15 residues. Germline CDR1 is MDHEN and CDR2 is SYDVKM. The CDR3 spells CASSFPDRGVYEQYF. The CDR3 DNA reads TGTGCCAGCAGTTTCCCTGACAGGGGAGTCTACGAGCAGTACTTC. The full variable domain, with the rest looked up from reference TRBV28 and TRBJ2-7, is DVKVTQSSRYLVKRTGEKVFLECVQDMDHENMFWYRQDPGLGLRLIYFSYDVKMKEKGDIPEGYSVSREKKERFSLILESASTNQTSMYLCASSFPDRGVYEQYFGPGTRLTVT.

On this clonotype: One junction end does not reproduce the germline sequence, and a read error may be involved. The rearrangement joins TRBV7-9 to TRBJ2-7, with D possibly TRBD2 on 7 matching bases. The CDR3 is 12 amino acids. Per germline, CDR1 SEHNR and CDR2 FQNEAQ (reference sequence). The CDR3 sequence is CASSGDNYEQYF. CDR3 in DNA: TGCGCCAGCAGCGGGGACAACTACGAGCAGTACTTC. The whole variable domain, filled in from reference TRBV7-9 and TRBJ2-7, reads DTGVSQNPRHKITKRGQNVTFRCDPISEHNRLYWYRQTLGQGPEFLTYFQNEAQLEKSRLLSDRFSAERPKGSFSTLEIQRTEQGDSAMYLCASSGDNYEQYFGPGTRLTVT.

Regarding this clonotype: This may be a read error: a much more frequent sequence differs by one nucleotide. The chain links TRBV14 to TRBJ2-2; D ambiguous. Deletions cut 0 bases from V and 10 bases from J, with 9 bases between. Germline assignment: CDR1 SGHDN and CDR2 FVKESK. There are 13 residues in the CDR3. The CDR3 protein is CASSQDRVEELFF. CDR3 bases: TGTGCCAGCAGCCAAGATCGCGTCGAGGAGCTGTTTTTT.

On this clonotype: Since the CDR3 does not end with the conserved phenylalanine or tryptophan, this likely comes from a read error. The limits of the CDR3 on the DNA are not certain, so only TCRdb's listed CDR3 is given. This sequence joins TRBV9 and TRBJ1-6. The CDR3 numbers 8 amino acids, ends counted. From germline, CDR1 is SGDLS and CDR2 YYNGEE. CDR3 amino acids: CASSARPA.

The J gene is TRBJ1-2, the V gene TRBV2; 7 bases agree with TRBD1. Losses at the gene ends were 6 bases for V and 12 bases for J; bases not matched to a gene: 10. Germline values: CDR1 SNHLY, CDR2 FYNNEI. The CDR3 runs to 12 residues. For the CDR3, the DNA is TGTGCCAGCAGCCAACTGAGACAGGGCAACACCTTC. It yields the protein CASSQLRQGNTF.

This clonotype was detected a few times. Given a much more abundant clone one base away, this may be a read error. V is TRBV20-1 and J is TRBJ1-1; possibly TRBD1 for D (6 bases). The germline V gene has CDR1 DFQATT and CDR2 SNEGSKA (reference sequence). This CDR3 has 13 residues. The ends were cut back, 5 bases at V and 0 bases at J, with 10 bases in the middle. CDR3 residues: CSASQGLNTEAFF. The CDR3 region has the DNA TGCAGTGCTTCCCAGGGGTTGAACACTGAAGCTTTCTTT.

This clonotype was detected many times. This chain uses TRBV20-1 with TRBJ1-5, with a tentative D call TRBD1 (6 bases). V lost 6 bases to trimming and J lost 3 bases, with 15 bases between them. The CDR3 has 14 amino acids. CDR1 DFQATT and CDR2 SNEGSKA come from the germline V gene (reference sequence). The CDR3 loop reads CSAKRGTSNQPQHF. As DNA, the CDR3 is TGCAGTGCGAAAAGAGGGACATCCAATCAGCCCCAGCATTTT.

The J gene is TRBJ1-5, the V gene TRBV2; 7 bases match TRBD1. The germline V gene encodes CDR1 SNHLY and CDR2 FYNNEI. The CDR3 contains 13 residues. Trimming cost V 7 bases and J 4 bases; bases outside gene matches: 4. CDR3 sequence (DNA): TGTGCCAGCAAGGGACAGAATAATCAGCCCCAGCATTTT. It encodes CASKGQNNQPQHF.

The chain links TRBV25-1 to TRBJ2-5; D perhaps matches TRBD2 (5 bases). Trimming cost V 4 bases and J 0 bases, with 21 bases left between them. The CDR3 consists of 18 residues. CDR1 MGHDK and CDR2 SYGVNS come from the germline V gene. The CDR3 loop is CASSARDSGGRYQETQYF. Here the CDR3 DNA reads TGTGCCAGCAGTGCTAGAGATTCTGGAGGAAGGTACCAAGAGACCCAGTACTTC.

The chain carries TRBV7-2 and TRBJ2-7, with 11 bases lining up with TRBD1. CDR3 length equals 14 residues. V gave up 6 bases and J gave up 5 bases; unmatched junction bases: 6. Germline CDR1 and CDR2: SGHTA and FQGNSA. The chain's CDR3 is CASSYGQGADEQYF. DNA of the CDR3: TGTGCCAGCAGTTATGGACAGGGGGCTGACGAGCAGTACTTC.

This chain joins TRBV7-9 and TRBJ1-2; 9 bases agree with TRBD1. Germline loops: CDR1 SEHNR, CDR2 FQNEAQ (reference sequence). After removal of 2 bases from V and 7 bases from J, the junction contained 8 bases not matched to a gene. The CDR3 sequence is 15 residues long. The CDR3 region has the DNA TGTGCCAGCAGCTTAACAGGACAGGGGTTGTTTGGCTACACCTTC. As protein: CASSLTGQGLFGYTF. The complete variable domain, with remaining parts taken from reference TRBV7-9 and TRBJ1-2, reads DTGVSQNPRHKITKRGQNVTFRCDPISEHNRLYWYRQTLGQGPEFLTYFQNEAQLEKSRLLSDRFSAERPKGSFSTLEIQRTEQGDSAMYLCASSLTGQGLFGYTFGSGTRLTVV.

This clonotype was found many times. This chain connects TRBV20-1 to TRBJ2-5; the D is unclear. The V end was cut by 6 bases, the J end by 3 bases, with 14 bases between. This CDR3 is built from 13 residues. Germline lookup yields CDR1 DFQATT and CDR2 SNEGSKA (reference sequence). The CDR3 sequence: CSAPVSGEETQYF. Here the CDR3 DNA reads TGCAGTGCCCCTGTGTCCGGCGAAGAGACCCAGTACTTC.

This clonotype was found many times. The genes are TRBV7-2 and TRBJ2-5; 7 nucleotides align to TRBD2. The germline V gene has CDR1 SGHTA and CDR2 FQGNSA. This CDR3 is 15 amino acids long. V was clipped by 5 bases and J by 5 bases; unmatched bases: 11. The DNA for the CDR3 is TGTGCCAGCAGCAGAGCCGGGACTAATGCTGAGACCCAGTACTTC. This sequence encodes CASSRAGTNAETQYF.

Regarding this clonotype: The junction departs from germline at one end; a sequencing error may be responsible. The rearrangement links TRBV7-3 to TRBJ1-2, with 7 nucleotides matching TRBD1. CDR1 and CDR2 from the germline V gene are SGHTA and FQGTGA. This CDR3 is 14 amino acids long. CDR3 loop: CASSQGTDNYGYTF. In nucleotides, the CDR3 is TGCGCCAGCAGCCAGGGGACAGATAACTATGGCTACACCTTC.

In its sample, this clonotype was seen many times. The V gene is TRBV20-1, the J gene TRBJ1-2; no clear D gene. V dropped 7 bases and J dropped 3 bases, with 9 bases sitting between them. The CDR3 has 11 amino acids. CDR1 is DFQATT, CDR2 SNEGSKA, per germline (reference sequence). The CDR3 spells CSVSTDYGYTF. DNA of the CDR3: TGCAGTGTCTCCACTGACTATGGCTACACCTTC.

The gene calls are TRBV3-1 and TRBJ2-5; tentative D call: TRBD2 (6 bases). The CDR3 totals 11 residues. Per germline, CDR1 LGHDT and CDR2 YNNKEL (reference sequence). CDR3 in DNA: TGTGCGACCGGGACTTTGGAGACCCAGTACTTC. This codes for CATGTLETQYF.

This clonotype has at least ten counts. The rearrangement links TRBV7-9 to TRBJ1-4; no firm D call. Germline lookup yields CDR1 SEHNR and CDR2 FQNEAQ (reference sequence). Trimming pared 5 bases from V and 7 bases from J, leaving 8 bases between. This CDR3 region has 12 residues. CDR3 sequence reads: CASSIHGEKLFF. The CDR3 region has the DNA TGTGCCAGCAGCATACATGGTGAAAAACTGTTTTTT.

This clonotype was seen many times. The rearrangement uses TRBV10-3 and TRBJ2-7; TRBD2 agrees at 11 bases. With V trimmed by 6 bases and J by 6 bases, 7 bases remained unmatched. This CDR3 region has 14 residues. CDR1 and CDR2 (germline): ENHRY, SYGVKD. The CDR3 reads CAISPTSGSGEQYF. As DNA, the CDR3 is TGTGCCATCAGCCCAACTAGCGGGAGTGGCGAGCAGTACTTC.

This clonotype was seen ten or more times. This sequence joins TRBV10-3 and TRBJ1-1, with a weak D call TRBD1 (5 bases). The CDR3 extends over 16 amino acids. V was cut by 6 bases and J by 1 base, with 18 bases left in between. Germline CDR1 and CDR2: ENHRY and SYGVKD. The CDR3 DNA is TGTGCCATCAGGGTCGACGACAGTTCGGAGAACACTGAAGCTTTCTTT. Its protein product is CAIRVDDSSENTEAFF.

This CDR3 reads CARDPQGANYEQYF. The CDR3 DNA is TGTGCTAGAGATCCCCAGGGGGCCAACTACGAGCAGTACTTC. The V gene is TRBV25-1, the J gene TRBJ2-7, with 8 bases identical to TRBD1. CDR1 and CDR2 (germline): MGHDK, SYGVNS. The CDR3 sequence is 14 residues long.

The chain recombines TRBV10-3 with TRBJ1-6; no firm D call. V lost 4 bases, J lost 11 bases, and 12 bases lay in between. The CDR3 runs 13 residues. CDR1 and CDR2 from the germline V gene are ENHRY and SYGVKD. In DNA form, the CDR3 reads TGTGCCATCAGTGCTGAGGGAACAACACCCCTCCACTTT. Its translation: CAISAEGTTPLHF.

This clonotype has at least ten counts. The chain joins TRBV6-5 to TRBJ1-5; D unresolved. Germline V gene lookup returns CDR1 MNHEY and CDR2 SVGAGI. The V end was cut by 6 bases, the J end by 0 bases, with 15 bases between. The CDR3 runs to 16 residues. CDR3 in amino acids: CASRPYQAYSNQPQHF. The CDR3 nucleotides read TGTGCCAGCAGGCCATATCAGGCTTATAGCAATCAGCCCCAGCATTTT.

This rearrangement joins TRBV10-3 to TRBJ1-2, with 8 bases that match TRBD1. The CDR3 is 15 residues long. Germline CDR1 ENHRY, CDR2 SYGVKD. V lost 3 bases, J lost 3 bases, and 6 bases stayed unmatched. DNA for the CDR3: TGTGCCATCAGTGATCGTTCAGGGGGCCACTATGGCTACACCTTC. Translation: CAISDRSGGHYGYTF.

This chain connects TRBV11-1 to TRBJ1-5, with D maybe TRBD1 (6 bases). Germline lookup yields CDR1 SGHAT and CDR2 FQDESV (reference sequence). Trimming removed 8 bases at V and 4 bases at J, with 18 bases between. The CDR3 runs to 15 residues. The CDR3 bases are TGTGCCAGCTTATTGGGGGGGCTGGGAAATCAGCCCCAGCATTTT. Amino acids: CASLLGGLGNQPQHF.

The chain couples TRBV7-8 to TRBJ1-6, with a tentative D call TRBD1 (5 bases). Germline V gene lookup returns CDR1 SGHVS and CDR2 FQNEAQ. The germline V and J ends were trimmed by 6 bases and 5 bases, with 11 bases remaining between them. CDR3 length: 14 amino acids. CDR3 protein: CASSDGQDNSPLHF. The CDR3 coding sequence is TGTGCCAGCAGTGACGGACAAGATAATTCACCCCTCCACTTT.

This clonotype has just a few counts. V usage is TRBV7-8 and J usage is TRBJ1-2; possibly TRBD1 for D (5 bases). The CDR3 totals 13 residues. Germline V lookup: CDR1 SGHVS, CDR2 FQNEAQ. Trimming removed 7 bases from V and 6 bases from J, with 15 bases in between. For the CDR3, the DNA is TGTGCCAGCACTCAGAGGGGTGGGAATGGCTACACCTTC. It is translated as CASTQRGGNGYTF.

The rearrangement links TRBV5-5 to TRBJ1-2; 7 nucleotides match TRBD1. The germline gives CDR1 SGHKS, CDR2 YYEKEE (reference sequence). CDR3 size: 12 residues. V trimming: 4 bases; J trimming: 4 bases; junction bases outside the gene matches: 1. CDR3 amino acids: CASSTGAYGYTF. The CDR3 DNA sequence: TGTGCCAGCAGCACAGGGGCCTATGGCTACACCTTC.

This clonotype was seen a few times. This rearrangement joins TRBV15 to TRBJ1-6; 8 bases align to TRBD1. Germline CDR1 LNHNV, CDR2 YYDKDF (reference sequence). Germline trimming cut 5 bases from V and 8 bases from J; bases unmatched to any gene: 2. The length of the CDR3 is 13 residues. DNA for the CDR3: TGTGCCACCAGCCAGGACAGGGATTCACCCCTCCACTTT. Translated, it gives CATSQDRDSPLHF.